This TCR beta chain came from a study of Ad26.COV2.S vaccination and SARS-CoV-2 variants. The sample's treatment: 19 received Ad26.COV2.S at low or high dose, single or two shots; a few received placebo; per-sample allocation not given. On day 63 after the first injection, vaccine and placebo recipients gave samples. Clones were sequenced by immunoSEQ multiplex PCR, and TCRdb holds only the in-frame ones, with some missing. Of hundreds of thousands of clones detected, roughly nine tenths appear once; the ten largest clones hold just over 2.5%. Germline assignment: CDR1 LNHDA and CDR2 SQIVND (reference sequence). The CDR3 has 14 amino acids. Trimming cost V 5 bases and J 5 bases; bases outside gene matches: 5.

The chain carries TRBV19 and TRBJ2-3; 9 bases are a match to TRBD1. The specimen comprised peripheral blood, sampled in a trial of Ad26.COV2.S vaccine versus placebo. The clonotype was recovered from a person aged 18-65 years who received the Ad26.COV2.S COVID-19 vaccine or a placebo. The CDR3 spells CASSRDRVRDTQYF. The CDR3 DNA sequence: TGTGCCAGTAGTCGGGACAGGGTTCGAGATACGCAGTATTTT.